This TCR beta chain was identified during a study of blood T cell repertoires in COVID-19. In the study overall: Some COVID-19 samples were acute and others convalescent; all came from the United States, Italy and Spain. T cells, B-cell-depleted T cells, or PBMCs provided the cDNA or gDNA that served as material.

Trimming stripped 0 bases from V and 4 bases from J, with 10 bases between. CDR1 is SGHDT, CDR2 YYEEEE, per germline. This CDR3 contains 14 residues. Original processing notes: Reference gene primers were amplified, and this amplification served to estimate nucleated cell counts. Repertoires were generated with immunoSEQ multiplex PCR, while TCRdb's copy carries only in-frame clones and drops some. Clone size and the V and J calls come from that table; the DNA yielded D and trimming. The table has approximately 100,000 clones, around 81% seen once; the top ten hold almost 4.5%. This clone was recorded many times.

This receptor was taken from a human donor in a cohort sampled during active or convalescent COVID-19. Sequenced: peripheral blood. The chain uses TRBV5-6 and TRBJ1-2; weak D call: TRBD1 (6 bases). CDR3 nucleotides: TGTGCCAGCAGCTTGGGGGGGCCGGGCTATGGCTACACCTTC. It encodes CASSLGGPGYGYTF.